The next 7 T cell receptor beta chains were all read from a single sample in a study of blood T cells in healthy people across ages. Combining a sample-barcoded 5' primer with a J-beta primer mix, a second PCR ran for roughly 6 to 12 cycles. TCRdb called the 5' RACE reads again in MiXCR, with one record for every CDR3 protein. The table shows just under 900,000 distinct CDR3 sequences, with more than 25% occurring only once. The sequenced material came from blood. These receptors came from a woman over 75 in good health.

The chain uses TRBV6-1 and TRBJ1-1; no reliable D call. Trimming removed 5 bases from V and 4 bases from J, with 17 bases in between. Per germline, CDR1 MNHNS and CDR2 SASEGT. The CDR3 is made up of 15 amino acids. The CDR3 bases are TGTGCCAGCAGTAGCCAACCGGGCGGAGGCACTGAAGCTTTCTTT. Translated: CASSSQPGGGTEAFF.

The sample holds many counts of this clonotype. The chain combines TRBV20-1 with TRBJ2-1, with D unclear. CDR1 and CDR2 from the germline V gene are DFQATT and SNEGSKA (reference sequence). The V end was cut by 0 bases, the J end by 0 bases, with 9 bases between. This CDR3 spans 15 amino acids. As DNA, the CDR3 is TGCAGTGCTAGAGATAGTTGGAACTCCTACAATGAGCAGTTCTTC. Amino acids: CSARDSWNSYNEQFF.

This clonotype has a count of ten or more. The CDR3 DNA reads as TGTGCCAGCAGAACCGCGGGACAGGGCTCCGAGCAGTACTTC. Translated, it gives CASRTAGQGSEQYF. The rearrangement uses TRBV6-5 and TRBJ2-7, with 9 bases identical to TRBD1. The V gene's germline CDR1 is MNHEY and CDR2 SVGAGI. The CDR3 loop spans 14 amino acids. V lost 6 bases, J lost 6 bases, and 9 bases stayed unmatched.

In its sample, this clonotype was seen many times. CDR3 coding DNA: TGTGCCAGCACCCGGACAGACAGTTCCAATGAGCAGTTCTTC. This sequence encodes CASTRTDSSNEQFF. The chain is built from TRBV12-3 or TRBV12-4 and TRBJ2-1; D perhaps matches TRBD1 (6 bases). V lost 7 bases to trimming and J lost 6 bases, with 16 bases between them. The CDR3 runs to 14 residues.

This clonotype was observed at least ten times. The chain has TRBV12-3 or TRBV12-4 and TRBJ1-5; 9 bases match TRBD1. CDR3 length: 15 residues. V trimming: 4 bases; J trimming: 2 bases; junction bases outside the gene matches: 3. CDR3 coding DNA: TGTGCCAGCAGTTCGACAGGGGGTGGCAATCAGCCCCAGCATTTT. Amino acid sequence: CASSSTGGGNQPQHF.

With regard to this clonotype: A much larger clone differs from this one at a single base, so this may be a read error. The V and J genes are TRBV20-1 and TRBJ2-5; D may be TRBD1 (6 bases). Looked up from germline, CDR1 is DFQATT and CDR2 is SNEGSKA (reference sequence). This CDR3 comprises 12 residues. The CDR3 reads CRARQAEKTQYF. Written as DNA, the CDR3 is TGCAGGGCTAGACAGGCCGAAAAGACCCAGTACTTC.

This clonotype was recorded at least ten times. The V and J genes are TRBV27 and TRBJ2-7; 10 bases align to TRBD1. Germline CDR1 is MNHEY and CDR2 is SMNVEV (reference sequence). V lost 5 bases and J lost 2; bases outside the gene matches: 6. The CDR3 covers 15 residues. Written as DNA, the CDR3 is TGTGCCAGCAGTGGACAGGGGGTGGGTACCTACGAGCAGTACTTC. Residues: CASSGQGVGTYEQYF.